The subject of this entry is one T cell receptor beta chain. Only one count was recorded for this clonotype. What this receptor recognizes is not known. It is likely a read error, because the conserved phenylalanine at the end of the CDR3 is missing. The source of the sample is a study (dated by TCRdb to between 2015 and 2016). Library generation was performed with RT-PCR. Sequencing used an Illumina MiSeq. The public reads were run again by TCRdb, first through fastp at Q25 and then through MiXCR, and only productive beta chains were kept. For every CDR3 protein sequence, its rows merge into one entry that carries the most common genes and DNA. Here the sample has about 700,000 distinct CDR3 sequences; 14% occur a single time. The ten largest clones capture about 3.9% of the sample. The germline V gene gives CDR1 as SGHTA and CDR2 as FQGNSA. Trimming takes 5 bases off V and 4 bases off J; junction bases not matched to a gene: 16. From its first to its last residue, the CDR3 has 19 amino acids. Of the read, only the CDR3 DNA is kept; its 57 bases are in frame from base 1.

The sequenced material came from memory CD4+ T cells from blood. The sequence links TRBV7-2 to TRBJ2-5; 13 bases in the junction line up with TRBD2. The TCR originated in a female donor in good health, serving as a healthy control. This receptor has the CDR3 CASSPTEGGLAGSGETQYS. Read as DNA, the sequence is TGTGCCAGCAGCCCCACCGAGGGGGGACTAGCGGGAAGTGGAGAGACCCAGTACTCC.